These T cell receptor beta chains were read from a single sample in a study of cytomegalovirus exposure and HLA in healthy donors. Sequenced by immunoSEQ multiplex PCR; TCRdb stores in-frame clones only, minus some. The sample has around 100,000 clones; around 65% are singletons. The specimen sequenced was PBMCs. Source of these receptors: a woman aged 45-60 years in good health and CMV-seronegative. CDR3s include the opening cysteine and the closing phenylalanine or tryptophan. A D gene is named only where the DNA matches it firmly. A clone size is listed for some rows: how often the clone was seen (once, few, many), or a class if it is expanded.

TRBD1 - TRBJ1-2 15 TRBV7-9 CASSFEDRGPYGYTF TGTGCCAGCAGCTTCGAAGACAGGGGGCCCTATGGCTACACCTTC
TRBD1 - TRBJ2-1 15 TRBV19 CASSILGGDQHEQFF TGTGCCAGTAGTATATTAGGGGGCGACCAACATGAGCAGTTCTTC
TRBD1 once TRBJ2-7 15 TRBV5-8 CASSLGQGLSYEQYF TGTGCCAGCAGCTTAGGACAGGGACTTTCCTACGAGCAGTACTTC
- - TRBJ2-2 15 TRBV9 CASSVAPGYTGELFF TGTGCCAGCAGCGTAGCCCCGGGGTACACCGGGGAGCTGTTTTTT
- - TRBJ1-2 15 TRBV5-6 CASSLEAAGATGYTF TGTGCCAGCAGCTTGGAGGCGGCGGGAGCCACTGGCTACACCTTC
- - TRBJ2-2 12 TRBV2 CASSQPGGELFF TGTGCCAGCAGTCAACCGGGCGGGGAGCTGTTTTTT
- - TRBJ2-5 11 TRBV2 CATSTLETQYF -
- - TRBJ2-7 17 TRBV14 CASSQVFSELGKFGQYF TGTGCCAGCAGCCAAGTTTTTTCAGAACTAGGAAAGTTCGGGCAGTACTTC
- once TRBJ2-1 15 TRBV5-6 CASSFGQRAGNEQFF TGTGCCAGCAGCTTCGGGCAGAGGGCGGGCAATGAGCAGTTCTTC
- - TRBJ1-1 13 TRBV2 CASARLWNTEAFF TGTGCCAGCGCTCGACTTTGGAACACTGAAGCTTTCTTT
TRBD1 few TRBJ1-4 17 TRBV18 CASSPPTGESPMIKLFF TGTGCCAGCTCACCACCGACAGGGGAGTCTCCTATGATCAAACTGTTTTTT
TRBD1 - TRBJ1-2 15 TRBV6-1 CASSEPGQGIYGYTF TGTGCCAGCAGCGAACCGGGACAGGGCATCTATGGCTACACCTTC
TRBD2 few TRBJ2-1 15 TRBV7-6 CASSSGLAGVNEQFF TGTGCCAGCAGCTCGGGACTAGCGGGAGTCAATGAGCAGTTCTTC
- - TRBJ1-6 12 TRBV30 CAWNRQPSPLHF TGTGCCTGGAACCGACAGCCCTCACCCCTCCACTTT
- once TRBJ1-1 14 TRBV7-8 CASRKRTGEAEAFF TGTGCCAGCAGAAAAAGGACGGGGGAGGCTGAAGCTTTCTTT
TRBD1 few TRBJ2-1 15 TRBV4-1 CASRHPGQAYNEQFF TGCGCCAGCAGACATCCGGGACAGGCCTACAATGAGCAGTTCTTC
- - TRBJ1-5 15 TRBV5-5 CASSRMGGTGQPQHF TGTGCCAGCAGCCGGATGGGGGGTACCGGTCAGCCCCAGCATTTT
TRBD2 - TRBJ2-3 14 TRBV7-2 CASSSSRGADTQYF TGTGCCAGCAGCTCGTCGCGGGGGGCAGATACGCAGTATTTT
- - TRBJ1-5 14 TRBV28 CASGRQLGYQPQHF TGTGCCAGCGGAAGACAGCTGGGCTATCAGCCCCAGCATTTT
TRBD1 - TRBJ2-7 14 TRBV28 CASSLGQGPYEQYF TGTGCCAGCAGTTTAGGACAGGGACCCTACGAGCAGTACTTC
TRBD2 - TRBJ2-3 18 TRBV11-3 CASSTGLAGLPSTDTQYF TGTGCCAGCAGCACCGGGCTAGCGGGCCTACCTAGCACAGATACGCAGTATTTT
- - TRBJ2-2 14 TRBV7-6 CASSPRQSTGELFF TGTGCCAGCAGCCCCCGCCAGTCCACCGGGGAGCTGTTTTTT
- - TRBJ1-2 11 TRBV5-8 CASSPGYGYTF TGTGCCAGCAGTCCAGGGTATGGCTACACCTTC
- - TRBJ2-7 15 TRBV7-2 CASSPTVAFGYEQYF TGTGCCAGCAGCCCGACCGTAGCCTTCGGTTACGAGCAGTACTTC
- - TRBJ1-1 14 TRBV9 CASSVGAGGAEAFF TGTGCCAGCAGCGTAGGCGCGGGGGGAGCTGAAGCTTTCTTT
- - TRBJ2-7 13 TRBV15 CATRGRESYEQYF TGTGCCACCAGGGGACGGGAGTCCTACGAGCAGTACTTC
- - TRBJ1-5 14 TRBV28 CASSRGGDNQPQHF TGTGCCAGCAGTAGGGGGGGGGACAATCAGCCCCAGCATTTT
TRBD2 - TRBJ2-7 15 TRBV18 CASSPSIAGSYEQYF TGTGCCAGCTCACCATCCATAGCGGGGTCCTACGAGCAGTACTTC
TRBD1 - TRBJ2-4 14 TRBV29-1 CSVESGQGPAIQYF TGCAGCGTTGAATCAGGACAGGGTCCGGCCATTCAGTACTTC
TRBD1 once TRBJ2-7 15 TRBV9 CASSVGTGPLYEQYF TGTGCCAGCAGCGTGGGGACAGGACCACTCTACGAGCAGTACTTC
- once TRBJ2-5 14 TRBV7-8 CASSLKLAGETQYF TGTGCCAGCAGCTTGAAACTAGCCGGTGAGACCCAGTACTTC
TRBD2 - TRBJ2-3 16 TRBV5-6 CASSLVTGGKQDTQYF TGTGCCAGCAGCTTGGTTACGGGAGGCAAGCAAGATACGCAGTATTTT
- - TRBJ2-5 13 TRBV6-5 CASSYQSQETQYF TGTGCCAGCAGTTACCAGTCCCAAGAGACCCAGTACTTC
TRBD2 - TRBJ2-3 16 TRBV7-2 CASSFLADSSTDTQYF TGTGCCAGCAGCTTTCTAGCGGATTCTAGCACAGATACGCAGTATTTT
TRBD2 - TRBJ2-1 16 TRBV7-9 CASSPPALAGRNEQFF TGTGCCAGCAGCCCCCCCGCACTAGCGGGGAGGAATGAGCAGTTCTTC
- - TRBJ2-7 17 TRBV19 CASSIGVRRGPPYEQYF TGTGCCAGTAGTATCGGTGTCCGGCGGGGTCCCCCCTACGAGCAGTACTTC
TRBD1 - TRBJ2-7 13 TRBV6-5 CASRMGQGGEQYF TGTGCCAGCAGAATGGGACAGGGGGGCGAGCAGTACTTC
TRBD2 few TRBJ2-3 19 TRBV18 CASSPPITTSGRTPDTQYF TGTGCCAGCTCACCACCAATTACGACTAGCGGGAGAACCCCGGATACGCAGTATTTT
TRBD1 - TRBJ2-1 16 TRBV4-1 CASSQVPGGSYNEQFF TGCGCCAGCAGCCAGGTCCCAGGGGGTTCCTACAATGAGCAGTTCTTC
TRBD1 - TRBJ1-5 13 TRBV10-2 CATTTGGHQPQHF TGCGCCACCACGACAGGGGGACATCAGCCCCAGCATTTT
- - TRBJ2-1 17 TRBV18 CASSPYSRAGDYNEQFF TGTGCCAGCTCACCATACTCAAGGGCAGGGGACTACAATGAGCAGTTCTTC
TRBD1 once TRBJ1-2 15 TRBV5-4 CASSPGQEGYYGYTF TGTGCCAGCAGCCCCGGACAGGAGGGTTACTATGGCTACACCTTC
TRBD1 once TRBJ2-7 14 TRBV27 CASSTRQGAYEQYF TGTGCCAGCAGTACCCGACAGGGGGCCTACGAGCAGTACTTC
- - TRBJ2-1 15 TRBV7-2 CASSLARLDCCEQFF TGTGCCAGCAGCTTAGCTAGACTCGATTGTTGCGAGCAGTTCTTC
TRBD1 - TRBJ2-7 12 TRBV28 CASRTTGDEQYF TGTGCCAGCAGGACGACAGGGGACGAGCAGTACTTC
- - TRBJ1-2 15 TRBV5-4 CASSFGLEGSNGYTF TGTGCCAGCAGCTTTGGGTTGGAGGGCTCAAATGGCTACACCTTC
TRBD1 few TRBJ2-7 16 TRBV2 CASSEASGTGIYEQYF TGTGCCAGCAGTGAAGCATCTGGGACAGGGATCTACGAGCAGTACTTC
TRBD1 - TRBJ2-2 14 TRBV5-1 CASSLGTGTGELFF TGCGCCAGCAGCTTGGGGACAGGCACCGGGGAGCTGTTTTTT